The entry that follows covers one TCR beta chain sequence. Its antigen remains unidentified. Other nucleotide sequences from this sample produce the same CDR3. This entry is derived from a study of blood T cell dynamics during melanoma immunotherapy. Study results and caveats: Whether repertoire-driving clones were melanoma-specific could not be determined.

The CDR3 is made up of 13 amino acids. Germline V lookup: CDR1 SGHVS, CDR2 FNYEAQ. The V gene lost 1 base and the J gene lost 7 bases, with 7 bases spanning the gap. Using immunoSEQ multiplex PCR, the repertoire was profiled, and TCRdb retains in-frame clones only, with some absent. The table shows roughly 4,200 clones, with around nine tenths occurring only once. Time point in this sample: week 3, after first cycle of checkpoint inhibitor. Sequenced material: blood, taken from a patient treated with checkpoint blockade. This TCR came from a human donor with melanoma. The V and J genes are TRBV7-6 and TRBJ2-2; D ambiguous. CDR3 sequence: CASSLGASGELFF. Written as DNA, the CDR3 is TGTGCCAGCAGCTTAGGAGCGAGCGGGGAGCTGTTTTTT.